The source of this TCR beta chain is a study of CD8 T cells in ankylosing spondylitis. Whole-study findings and limits: Seemingly distinctive of ankylosing spondylitis blood was a TCR beta motif formed by eight highly homologous variants. Reportedly, significant enrichment of disease-linked clones occurred in matched ankylosing spondylitis synovial fluid. Before this, some motif variants had been reported in reactive arthritis synovial fluid and blood. Clones linked with disease were CD8+ and fairly uncommon in the peripheral blood.

Scientists made TCR beta libraries using quantitative 5'-RACE with molecular barcodes. MiXCR was run by TCRdb on the 5' RACE reads, yielding one entry per CDR3 protein. This sample carries about 390,000 distinct CDR3 sequences, about 20% of them seen once, and the ten largest clones take roughly a sixth. Looked up from germline, CDR1 is MNHNS and CDR2 is SASEGT. The CDR3 has 17 residues. Trimming stripped 2 bases from V and 2 bases from J, with 16 bases between. This clonotype showed up just a few times. Its cognate antigen is unknown. This receptor was taken from a male donor with ankylosing spondylitis. V and J are TRBV6-1 and TRBJ1-5; D is unclear. The sample taken for sequencing was blood, either unsorted or a sorted T cell fraction (not recorded which). The CDR3 sequence is CASSEPGGFTGNQPQHF. The CDR3 DNA sequence: TGTGCCAGCAGTGAACCTGGAGGGTTTACGGGCAATCAGCCCCAGCATTTT.